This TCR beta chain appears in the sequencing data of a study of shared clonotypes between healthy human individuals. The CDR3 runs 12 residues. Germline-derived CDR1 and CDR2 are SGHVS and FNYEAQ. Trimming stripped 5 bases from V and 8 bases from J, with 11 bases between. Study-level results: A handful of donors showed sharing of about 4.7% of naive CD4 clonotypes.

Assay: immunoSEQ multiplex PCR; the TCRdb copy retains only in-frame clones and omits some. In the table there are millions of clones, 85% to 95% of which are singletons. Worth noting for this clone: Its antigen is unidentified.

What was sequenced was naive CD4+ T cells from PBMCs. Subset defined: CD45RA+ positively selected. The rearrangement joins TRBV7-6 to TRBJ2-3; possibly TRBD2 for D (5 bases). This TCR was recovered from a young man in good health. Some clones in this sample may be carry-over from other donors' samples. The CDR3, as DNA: TGTGCCAGCAGCAAGAGAGGAGGTACGCAGTATTTT. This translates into CASSKRGGTQYF.